Listed here is a single T cell receptor beta chain. The antigen is undetermined. The donors were members of the validation cohort, which comprised about 120 subjects and was separate from the first cohort of roughly 700 subjects. The sample originates from a study of cytomegalovirus exposure and HLA in healthy donors. Study results and limitations: According to the study, roughly 160 TCR beta chains were cytomegalovirus-associated. The dataset shows that most TCR sequences were rare, while some public TCRs occurred in many donors. Reported results showed that the classifier diagnosed cytomegalovirus status with high specificity and sensitivity.

The data were produced by immunoSEQ multiplex PCR, yet TCRdb's version contains in-frame clones alone and is incomplete. Found here are hundreds of thousands of clones, about nine tenths of them singletons; the top ten hold under 0.9%. The V gene lost 5 bases and the J gene lost 5 bases, with 9 bases spanning the gap. Germline V gene data show CDR1 as SGHVS and CDR2 as FNYEAQ. This CDR3 has 12 residues. The gene calls are TRBV7-6 and TRBJ2-5, with D unresolved. The sequencing input was PBMCs. This clonotype was obtained from a woman aged 18 to 35 in good health and CMV-seronegative. CDR3 in DNA: TGTGCCAGCAGCCCCCTATCGGAGACCCAGTACTTC. This encodes CASSPLSETQYF.